The 12 T cell receptor beta chains given below trace back to one sample, sequenced in a study of cytomegalovirus exposure and HLA in healthy donors. PCR used 60 Vbeta primers and 13 Jbeta primers. Assay: immunoSEQ multiplex PCR; the TCRdb copy retains only in-frame clones and omits some. The sample shows under 200,000 clones, 76% of them seen only once. The sample taken for sequencing was PBMCs. These receptors were obtained from a man in his sixties in good health and CMV-seronegative.

V gene TRBV27 combines with J gene TRBJ2-6; a possible D gene is TRBD1 (5 bases). The CDR3 is made up of 15 amino acids. CDR1 and CDR2 from the germline V gene are MNHEY and SMNVEV (reference sequence). Trimming stripped 6 bases from V and 0 bases from J, with 9 bases between. The CDR3 here is CASRLQGSGANVLTF. In DNA, the CDR3 is TGTGCCAGCAGGCTCCAGGGCTCTGGGGCCAACGTCCTGACTTTC. The full variable domain, completed using reference TRBV27 and TRBJ2-6, is EAQVTQNPRYLITVTGKKLTVTCSQNMNHEYMSWYRQDPGLGLRQIYYSMNVEVTDKGDVPEGYKVSRKEKRNFPLILESPSPNQTSLYFCASRLQGSGANVLTFGAGSRLTVL.

This sequence joins TRBV4-3 and TRBJ2-1; TRBD2 aligns across 12 bases. The CDR3 loop spans 18 amino acids. Trimming at V came to 0 bases and at J to 10 bases, leaving 13 bases not matched to a gene. Germline V gene lookup returns CDR1 LGHNA and CDR2 YSLEER. This CDR3 is CASSQDPLAGGTGGEQFF. DNA of the CDR3: TGCGCCAGCAGCCAAGATCCCCTAGCGGGAGGGACGGGGGGGGAGCAGTTCTTC.

V gene TRBV11-2 combines with J gene TRBJ2-1; 12 bases agree with TRBD2. V trimming: 7 bases; J trimming: 5 bases; junction bases outside the gene matches: 6. The CDR3 is 15 amino acids. CDR1 is SGHAT and CDR2 is FQNNGV in the germline V gene. The CDR3 reads CASNGLAGSDNEQFF. CDR3 DNA sequence: TGTGCCAGCAACGGACTAGCGGGGTCCGACAATGAGCAGTTCTTC.

The rearrangement joins TRBV27 to TRBJ1-2; no reliable D call. The CDR3 length is 13 residues. CDR1 is MNHEY, CDR2 SMNVEV, per germline (reference sequence). The V gene lost 2 bases and the J gene lost 1 base, with 5 bases spanning the gap. The CDR3 loop reads CASSLNRNYGYTF. DNA of the CDR3: TGTGCCAGCAGTTTAAATCGTAACTATGGCTACACCTTC.

The chain combines TRBV11-2 with TRBJ2-7; D not certain. The CDR3 consists of 11 residues. Per germline, CDR1 SGHAT and CDR2 FQNNGV. With 2 bases removed from V and 10 bases from J, the gap between germline ends came to 9 bases. CDR3: CASSLYGKQYF. In nucleotides, the CDR3 is TGTGCCAGCAGCTTATACGGTAAACAGTACTTC.

V usage is TRBV2 and J usage is TRBJ2-7, with 9 nucleotides matching TRBD1. The J segment lost 3 bases and the V segment lost 5 bases, leaving 8 bases of the junction unmatched. Germline V gene lookup returns CDR1 SNHLY and CDR2 FYNNEI. This CDR3 has 15 residues. CDR3 in DNA: TGTGCCAGCAGTCCCCTTGGGACAGGGAACTACGAGCAGTACTTC. Amino acids: CASSPLGTGNYEQYF.

A word on this clone: A read error may account for a junction end that differs from germline. This rearrangement joins TRBV6-1 to TRBJ1-5; 9 positions agree with TRBD1. The CDR3 extends over 9 amino acids. Germline CDR1 and CDR2: MNHNS and SASEGT. DNA for the CDR3: TGTGCCAGTAGGACAGGGGAGAATTTT. Encoded protein: CASRTGENF.

The chain uses TRBV27 and TRBJ2-3, with TRBD2 identical over 7 bases. After removal of 6 bases from V and 0 bases from J, the junction contained 6 bases not matched to a gene. CDR1 is MNHEY, CDR2 SMNVEV, per germline (reference sequence). CDR3 length: 15 amino acids. For the CDR3, the DNA is TGTGCCAGCAGGCCAAGCGGGGCTAGCACAGATACGCAGTATTTT. Residues: CASRPSGASTDTQYF.

The chain has TRBV4-1 and TRBJ1-2; 9 bases map to TRBD1. In germline, CDR1 is MGHRA, CDR2 YSYEKL. The CDR3 is 16 amino acids. Trimming removed 3 bases from V and 2 bases from J; junction bases left unmatched: 7. CDR3 DNA: TGCGCCAGCAGCCATACGGTTACAGGGGGCAACTATGGCTACACCTTC. This translates into CASSHTVTGGNYGYTF.

V gene TRBV7-2 combines with J gene TRBJ1-2; the match to TRBD1 covers 9 bases. V gave up 5 bases and J gave up 6 bases; unmatched junction bases: 10. This CDR3 region has 15 residues. CDR1 SGHTA and CDR2 FQGNSA come from the germline V gene. CDR3 DNA sequence: TGTGCCAGCAGCCGTACCGGGACAGGGTCTCATGGCTACACCTTC. Its protein product is CASSRTGTGSHGYTF.

The CDR3 here is CASSSQGTSTDTQYF. The CDR3 coding sequence is TGTGCCAGCAGCTCACAGGGGACCAGCACAGATACGCAGTATTTT. This chain uses TRBV11-1 with TRBJ2-3, with 7 bases identical to TRBD1. Germline CDR1 reads SGHAT; CDR2 reads FQDESV (reference sequence). Trimming at V came to 4 bases and at J to 0 bases, leaving 4 bases not matched to a gene. This CDR3 contains 15 residues.

V and J are TRBV11-1 and TRBJ1-1, with D perhaps matching TRBD1 (5 bases). Trimming stripped 1 base from V and 4 bases from J, with 13 bases between. This CDR3 region has 15 residues. Germline V CDR1 and CDR2: SGHAT, FQDESV (reference sequence). Written as DNA, the CDR3 is TGTGCCAGCAGCTTAGGGTCAGGGATCGGCACTGAAGCTTTCTTT. Protein sequence: CASSLGSGIGTEAFF.